Shown below are 15 T cell receptor beta chains from a single sample sequenced in a study of blood T cell repertoires in COVID-19. Profiling relied on immunoSEQ multiplex PCR, and the TCRdb table lists in-frame clones only, not all of them. Among 89,000 or so clones listed, 75% to 90% were seen once. The specimen was peripheral blood. All receptors come from a man older than 75 with acute or convalescent COVID-19.

The chain recombines TRBV18 with TRBJ2-1; 7 nucleotides match TRBD1. Germline lookup yields CDR1 KGHSH and CDR2 LQKENI. The trim removed 1 base at V and 3 bases at J, leaving 9 bases unmatched. This CDR3 is 17 amino acids long. The DNA of the CDR3 is TGTGCCAGCTCACCACAATCACAGGGGATCGGCTACAATGAGCAGTTCTTC. Translated: CASSPQSQGIGYNEQFF.

The CDR3 coding sequence is TGTGCCAGCAGCCCGTTAGCGGGAGTGCCCTACAATGAGCAGTTCTTC. It is translated as CASSPLAGVPYNEQFF. V gene TRBV7-3 combines with J gene TRBJ2-1; 9 bases align to TRBD2. The junction had 7 bases not matched to a gene; V was cut back by 5 bases and J by 2 bases. Per germline, CDR1 SGHTA and CDR2 FQGTGA. The CDR3 runs 16 residues.

J is TRBJ1-6 and V is TRBV5-4; D possibly corresponds to TRBD1 (5 bases). Germline V gene sequence: CDR1 SGHNT, CDR2 YYREEE (reference sequence). The length of the CDR3 is 14 residues. V lost 4 bases, J lost 8 bases, and 13 bases lay in between. The CDR3 here is CASSIDSWDSPLHF. CDR3 sequence (DNA): TGTGCCAGCAGCATCGACAGTTGGGATTCACCCCTCCACTTT.

The chain links TRBV25-1 to TRBJ1-2, with 9 bases aligning to TRBD1. Germline V gene data show CDR1 as MGHDK and CDR2 as SYGVNS. J gave up 8 bases and V 4 bases, and 11 bases lay outside the gene matches. This CDR3 spans 15 amino acids. DNA for the CDR3: TGTGCCAGCAGTGGACTACAGGACAGGGGCGCCGGCTACACCTTC. Translated: CASSGLQDRGAGYTF.

V is TRBV3-1 (or the pseudogene TRBV3-2) and J is TRBJ2-5, with D maybe TRBD2 (5 bases). The germline V gene has CDR1 LGHDT and CDR2 YNNKEL (reference sequence). The CDR3 runs 15 residues. Trimming stripped 0 bases from V and 3 bases from J, with 11 bases between. The CDR3 protein is CASSQDQRREETQYF. In DNA form, the CDR3 reads TGTGCCAGCAGCCAAGACCAGCGGAGAGAAGAGACCCAGTACTTC.

The gene calls are TRBV5-7 and TRBJ2-2; maybe TRBD1 (6 bases). TRBV5-7 is filed as an ORF, its function uncertain. This CDR3 has 15 residues. Trimming took off 3 bases at V and 7 bases at J, with 16 bases between the two ends. The CDR3 protein is CASSSARTGIGELFF. The CDR3 nucleotides are TGTGCCAGCAGCTCGGCGCGCACAGGGATCGGGGAGCTGTTTTTT.

The J gene is TRBJ2-7, the V gene TRBV2; D not certain. Germline CDR1 SNHLY, CDR2 FYNNEI. The V and J ends lost 3 bases and 0 bases respectively, with 9 bases between them. The CDR3 sequence is 14 residues long. The CDR3 is CASSDAESSYEQYF. For the CDR3, the DNA is TGTGCCAGCAGTGATGCGGAGAGCTCCTACGAGCAGTACTTC.

V usage is TRBV19 and J usage is TRBJ2-5; maybe TRBD1 (5 bases). Germline V gene lookup returns CDR1 LNHDA and CDR2 SQIVND (reference sequence). CDR3 length equals 16 residues. The V end lost 3 bases, the J end lost 0 bases, and 14 bases lay between the germline ends. CDR3 coding DNA: TGTGCCAGTAGTATGGGGCGGCCCAGGGACCAAGAGACCCAGTACTTC. Its protein product is CASSMGRPRDQETQYF.

The chain carries TRBV5-1 and TRBJ2-7; 10 nucleotides match TRBD1. The CDR3 covers 17 residues. Trimming cost V 0 bases and J 4 bases; bases outside gene matches: 10. The germline CDR1 and CDR2 sequences are SGHRS and YFSETQ. CDR3 sequence (DNA): TGCGCCAGCAGCTTGGAATTCGGAGGGACAGGGGATTACGAGCAGTACTTC. Encoded protein: CASSLEFGGTGDYEQYF.

V gene TRBV5-1 combines with J gene TRBJ2-4; 8 bases map to TRBD1. V shed 4 bases and J 6 bases; nucleotides not matched to a gene: 15. Germline assignment: CDR1 SGHRS and CDR2 YFSETQ. The CDR3 spans 17 residues. CDR3 sequence (DNA): TGCGCCAGCAGCCCGGAGGCAGGGGGCACCTCCGGAAACATTCAGTACTTC. Protein sequence: CASSPEAGGTSGNIQYF.

CDR3 DNA sequence: TGTGCCAGCCGAGGAGCGCTCCACGTAACCTACGAGCAGTACTTC. As protein: CASRGALHVTYEQYF. This chain links TRBV28 with TRBJ2-7; D is ambiguous. Germline CDR1 MDHEN, CDR2 SYDVKM. The CDR3 spans 15 residues. V was cut by 8 bases and J by 2 bases, with 19 bases left in between.

The chain links TRBV18 to TRBJ1-5; D possibly corresponds to TRBD1 (6 bases). This CDR3 contains 15 residues. Germline values: CDR1 KGHSH, CDR2 LQKENI. V lost 2 bases, J lost 7 bases, and 15 bases lay in between. CDR3 loop: CASSPSSGVEQPQHF. Written as DNA, the CDR3 is TGTGCCAGCTCACCATCGTCAGGGGTCGAGCAGCCCCAGCATTTT.

This rearrangement joins TRBV30 to TRBJ1-5; D remains ambiguous. V was clipped by 4 bases and J by 0 bases, with 7 bases between them. The CDR3 runs 13 residues. CDR1 GTSNPN and CDR2 SVGIG come from the germline V gene (reference sequence). The CDR3 region is CAWTGNSNQPQHF. The CDR3 DNA follows: TGTGCCTGGACAGGTAATAGCAATCAGCCCCAGCATTTT.

The chain employs TRBV3-1 (or the pseudogene TRBV3-2) and TRBJ2-5, with a possible D match to TRBD2 (5 bases). Germline lookup yields CDR1 LGHDT and CDR2 YNNKEL (reference sequence). The germline V and J ends were trimmed by 4 bases and 1 base, with 16 bases remaining between them. The CDR3 sequence is 16 residues long. CDR3 amino acids: CASSLSTGGAQETQYF. The CDR3 coding sequence is TGTGCCAGCAGCCTTTCCACTGGAGGAGCCCAAGAGACCCAGTACTTC.

The chain employs TRBV6-6 and TRBJ2-5; 14 bases map to TRBD2. J gave up 5 bases and V 5 bases, and 10 bases lay outside the gene matches. The germline V gene encodes CDR1 MNHNY and CDR2 SVGAGI (reference sequence). CDR3 length: 17 amino acids. The CDR3 coding sequence is TGTGCCAGCAGTCTCGGCCCGGGACTAGCGGGAGAGGAGACCCAGTACTTC. Amino acid sequence: CASSLGPGLAGEETQYF.